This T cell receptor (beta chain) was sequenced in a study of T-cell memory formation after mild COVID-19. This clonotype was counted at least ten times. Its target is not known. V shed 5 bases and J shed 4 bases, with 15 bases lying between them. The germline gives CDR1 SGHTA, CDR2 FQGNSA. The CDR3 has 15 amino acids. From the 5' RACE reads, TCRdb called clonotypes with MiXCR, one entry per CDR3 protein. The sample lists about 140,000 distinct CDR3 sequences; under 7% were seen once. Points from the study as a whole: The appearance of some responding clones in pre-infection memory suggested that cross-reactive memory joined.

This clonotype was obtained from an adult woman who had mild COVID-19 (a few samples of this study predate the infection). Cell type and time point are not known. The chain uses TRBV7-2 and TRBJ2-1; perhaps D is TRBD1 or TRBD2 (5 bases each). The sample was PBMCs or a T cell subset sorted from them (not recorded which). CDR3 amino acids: CASSTYRDGYNEQFF. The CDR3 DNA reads TGTGCCAGCAGCACATACCGGGACGGGTACAATGAGCAGTTCTTC.